The clone carrying this T cell receptor beta chain has more than one count but fewer than ten. TCRdb re-called the 5' RACE reads through MiXCR, storing one row per CDR3 protein. Among hundreds of thousands of distinct CDR3 sequences listed, about 20% were seen once. These data come from a study of identical twins. This CDR3 contains 16 residues. The V segment lost 4 bases and the J segment 2 bases; nucleotides outside the gene matches: 6. Germline-derived CDR1 and CDR2 are MDHEN and SYDVKM. The sample was also reused in another study, on T cells expressing NK-cell markers.

Sequenced input: PBMCs. This receptor was identified in a young woman in good health. This sequence joins TRBV28 and TRBJ2-1; 9 bases line up with TRBD1. The chain's CDR3 is CASSSRDRVPYNEQFF. DNA for the CDR3: TGTGCCAGCAGTTCCCGGGACAGGGTTCCCTACAATGAGCAGTTCTTC.